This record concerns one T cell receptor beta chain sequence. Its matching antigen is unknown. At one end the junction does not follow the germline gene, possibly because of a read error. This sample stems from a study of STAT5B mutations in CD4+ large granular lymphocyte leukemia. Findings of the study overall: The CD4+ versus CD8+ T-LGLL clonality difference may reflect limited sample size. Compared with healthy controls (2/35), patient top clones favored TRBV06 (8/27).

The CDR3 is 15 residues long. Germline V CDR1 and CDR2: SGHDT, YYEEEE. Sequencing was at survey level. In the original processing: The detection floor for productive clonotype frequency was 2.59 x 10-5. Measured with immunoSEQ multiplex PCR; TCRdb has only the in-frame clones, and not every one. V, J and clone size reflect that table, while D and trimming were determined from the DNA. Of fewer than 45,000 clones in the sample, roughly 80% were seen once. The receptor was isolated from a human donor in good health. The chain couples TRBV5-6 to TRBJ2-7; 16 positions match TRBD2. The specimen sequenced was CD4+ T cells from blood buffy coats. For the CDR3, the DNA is TGTGCCAGCAGCCCGGTAGGGACTAGCGGGGGGGGTACGAACTTC. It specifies CASSPVGTSGGGTNF.